This T cell receptor beta chain was recorded in a study of T cells after posttransplantation cyclophosphamide. Libraries were prepared by immunoSEQ multiplex PCR; TCRdb keeps only in-frame clonotypes and omits some of them. The sample has 10,000 to 15,000 clones, roughly four fifths seen once. Only one count was recorded for this clone. The material sequenced was memory CD4+ T cells sorted from PBMCs. The receptor was isolated from a man between 50 and 59 years old in good health, CMV-negative, and a related stem cell transplant donor.

This chain's CDR3 is CASSRQGKETQYF. CDR3 in DNA: TGCGCCAGCAGCAGACAGGGTAAAGAGACCCAGTACTTC. The chain recombines TRBV5-1 with TRBJ2-5; 7 nucleotides agree with TRBD1. CDR1 SGHRS and CDR2 YFSETQ come from the germline V gene. J gave up 3 bases and V 4 bases, and 3 bases lay outside the gene matches. The CDR3 is 13 residues long.